One and the same sample provided the 16 T cell receptor beta chains below, sequenced in a study of blood T cell repertoires in COVID-19. Only in-frame clones appear in the TCRdb table, and some are missing; sequencing was by immunoSEQ multiplex PCR. The sample records a few hundred thousand clones, around 91% being singletons. The sample comprised peripheral blood. Every receptor here comes from a woman in her 40s with COVID-19, enrolled during active disease.

In its sample, this clone was seen once. The rearrangement joins TRBV14 to TRBJ2-5; D might be TRBD2 (5 bases). The germline V gene encodes CDR1 SGHDN and CDR2 FVKESK. With 4 bases removed from V and 5 bases from J, the gap between germline ends came to 26 bases. The CDR3 has 18 amino acids. CDR3 protein: CASSPRLPDEPSAETQYF. DNA of the CDR3: TGTGCCAGCAGCCCGAGACTACCGGACGAACCCAGCGCGGAGACCCAGTACTTC.

V is TRBV7-8 and J is TRBJ1-2; 8 nucleotides match TRBD1. J lost 4 bases, V lost 5 bases, and 9 bases had no gene match. The CDR3 loop spans 15 amino acids. The V gene's germline CDR1 is SGHVS and CDR2 FQNEAQ. The CDR3 loop reads CASSPTGALGYGYTF. Here the CDR3 DNA reads TGTGCCAGCAGCCCGACAGGGGCTCTAGGCTATGGCTACACCTTC.

CDR3 residues: CASSIMGGSSGNTIYF. For the CDR3, the DNA is TGTGCCAGCAGCATCATGGGGGGAAGCTCTGGAAACACCATATATTTT. The V call is TRBV5-6, the J call TRBJ1-3; perhaps TRBD1 as D (5 bases). CDR1 and CDR2 (germline): SGHDT, YYEEEE. Trimming took 4 bases from V and 0 from J, leaving 14 bases between them. The CDR3 spans 16 residues. Full variable domain (rest looked up from reference TRBV5-6 and TRBJ1-3): DAGVTQSPTHLIKTRGQQVTLRCSPKSGHDTVSWYQQALGQGPQFIFQYYEEEERQRGNFPDRFSGHQFPNYSSELNVNALLLGDSALYLCASSIMGGSSGNTIYFGEGSWLTVV.

A few counts support this clone. This chain connects TRBV7-9 to TRBJ1-5; no firm D call. The V end was cut by 5 bases, the J end by 2 bases, with 10 bases between. Germline lookup yields CDR1 SEHNR and CDR2 FQNEAQ (reference sequence). The CDR3 runs 14 residues. This CDR3 is CASSRGSGNQPQHF. Written as DNA, the CDR3 is TGTGCCAGCAGCCGGGGTTCTGGCAATCAGCCCCAGCATTTT.

CDR3 in amino acids: CASRARGSSYEQYF. The CDR3 coding sequence is TGCGCCAGCAGGGCCAGGGGGAGCTCCTACGAGCAGTACTTC. The V gene is TRBV10-2, the J gene TRBJ2-7; 7 bases agree with TRBD1. This CDR3 has 14 amino acids. The germline V gene has CDR1 WSHSY and CDR2 SAAADI. V shed 6 bases and J 0 bases; nucleotides not matched to a gene: 5.

This rearrangement joins TRBV7-9 to TRBJ2-5; perhaps TRBD1 as D (6 bases). CDR1 is SEHNR, CDR2 FQNEAQ, per germline (reference sequence). Between the trimmed V and J ends, which lost 1 base and 2 bases, there was a span of 11 bases. The CDR3 runs 15 residues. CDR3 DNA sequence: TGTGCCAGCAGCTTAGTAACAGGGAGTCAAGAGACCCAGTACTTC. Translating it yields CASSLVTGSQETQYF.

V usage is TRBV4-3 and J usage is TRBJ1-6; D unclear. Germline lookup yields CDR1 LGHNA and CDR2 YSLEER. There are 16 residues in the CDR3. V was trimmed by 1 base and J by 7 bases, leaving 14 bases between them. CDR3 sequence (DNA): TGCGCCAGCAGCCAAGTAGCCGGGATCGGGAATTCACCCCTCCACTTT. Its protein is CASSQVAGIGNSPLHF.

This clone turned up a few times. The rearrangement uses TRBV5-4 and TRBJ2-7; no clear D gene. CDR3 size: 13 residues. The germline CDR1 and CDR2 sequences are SGHNT and YYREEE (reference sequence). Trimming took off 0 bases at V and 4 bases at J, with 8 bases between the two ends. In DNA, the CDR3 is TGTGCCAGCAGCTTGGGTGAGATTTACGAGCAGTACTTC. As protein: CASSLGEIYEQYF. The full variable domain, completed using reference TRBV5-4 and TRBJ2-7, is ETGVTQSPTHLIKTRGQQVTLRCSSQSGHNTVSWYQQALGQGPQFIFQYYREEENGRGNFPPRFSGLQFPNYSSELNVNALELDDSALYLCASSLGEIYEQYFGPGTRLTVT.

The chain carries TRBV30 and TRBJ1-1; possible D gene TRBD1, 5 bases. V was pared by 0 bases and J by 2 bases, with 13 bases between. The germline CDR1 and CDR2 sequences are GTSNPN and SVGIG (reference sequence). This CDR3 region has 15 residues. The CDR3 here is CAWSVLPGLNTEAFF. Written as DNA, the CDR3 is TGTGCCTGGAGTGTACTCCCAGGGCTTAACACTGAAGCTTTCTTT.

In DNA, the CDR3 is TGCAGCGTTGTCCGACAGATGAACACTGAAGCTTTCTTT. As protein: CSVVRQMNTEAFF. The chain links TRBV29-1 to TRBJ1-1; weak D call: TRBD1 (5 bases). Germline V gene sequence: CDR1 SQVTM, CDR2 ANQGSEA. V was shortened by 4 bases and J by 0 bases, with 9 bases between the two germline ends. The CDR3 has 13 amino acids.

The rearrangement uses TRBV11-2 and TRBJ1-2; the D gene is possibly TRBD1 (6 bases). The CDR3 totals 15 residues. V was shortened by 0 bases and J by 2 bases, with 10 bases between the two germline ends. Germline V lookup: CDR1 SGHAT, CDR2 FQNNGV. CDR3 residues: CASSLDLTGNYGYTF. In DNA form, the CDR3 reads TGTGCCAGCAGCTTAGATCTAACAGGGAACTATGGCTACACCTTC.

The V gene is TRBV7-9, the J gene TRBJ2-3; D may be TRBD2 (5 bases). This CDR3 comprises 16 residues. The ends were cut back, 2 bases at V and 1 base at J, with 13 bases in the middle. CDR1 SEHNR and CDR2 FQNEAQ come from the germline V gene (reference sequence). CDR3 in amino acids: CASSLTHGKGTDTQYF. CDR3 coding DNA: TGTGCCAGCAGCTTAACCCACGGGAAGGGCACAGATACGCAGTATTTT.

V is TRBV28 and J is TRBJ2-7; D may be TRBD2 (6 bases). The CDR3 is 13 residues long. Germline V gene lookup returns CDR1 MDHEN and CDR2 SYDVKM. V lost 8 bases and J lost 3, with 14 bases in between. The CDR3 DNA follows: TGTGCCAGCCTTCGGCGGGGTGGCTACGAGCAGTACTTC. As protein: CASLRRGGYEQYF. Based on the CDR3 plus reference TRBV28 and TRBJ2-7, the full variable domain is DVKVTQSSRYLVKRTGEKVFLECVQDMDHENMFWYRQDPGLGLRLIYFSYDVKMKEKGDIPEGYSVSREKKERFSLILESASTNQTSMYLCASLRRGGYEQYFGPGTRLTVT.

The chain joins TRBV2 to TRBJ1-4, with 9 bases aligning to TRBD1. There are 14 residues in the CDR3. With 5 bases clipped from V and 3 bases from J, the junction kept 1 base outside the gene matches. Germline values: CDR1 SNHLY, CDR2 FYNNEI. The CDR3 loop is CASSTGGPNEKLFF. DNA for the CDR3: TGTGCCAGCAGTACAGGGGGCCCTAATGAAAAACTGTTTTTT.

The rearrangement uses TRBV2 and TRBJ2-5, with D maybe TRBD2 (5 bases). The CDR3 runs 12 residues. V dropped 9 bases and J dropped 1 base, with 9 bases sitting between them. Germline CDR1 and CDR2: SNHLY and FYNNEI. The CDR3 DNA is TGTGCCAGTCGGGGTGTCCAAGAGACCCAGTACTTC. Its protein product is CASRGVQETQYF.

This rearrangement joins TRBV7-3 to TRBJ2-2; 8 bases map to TRBD2. Trimming cost V 1 base and J 9 bases; bases outside gene matches: 10. CDR3 length: 16 residues. The germline V gene encodes CDR1 SGHTA and CDR2 FQGTGA. DNA of the CDR3: TGTGCCAGCAGCTTAATAGCGGGAAGAAGTCTGCGGGAGCTGTTTTTT. Residues: CASSLIAGRSLRELFF.